This paragraph covers one T cell receptor (beta chain) sequence. It has no known antigen specificity. No quality values exist for individual bases; no much larger clone is one base distant. The data originate from a study of T cell repertoires and Cas9 in healthy adults (dated by TCRdb to 2016 to 2018). As for the study more broadly: Within the CD4 and CD8 compartments, SpCas9-reactive T cells were assessed for multi-effector potency, cytotoxicity and lineage determination. The study looked at preexisting T cell immunity to the Streptococcus pyogenes Cas9 nuclease (SpCas9), which is used in CRISPR gene editing. Results and caveats for the whole study, not just this receptor: SpCas9-reactive regulatory T cells were reported to mitigate proliferation and function of SpCas9-reactive effector T cells in vitro.

In the germline V gene, CDR1 corresponds to KGHSH and CDR2 to LQKENI. Spanning cysteine to phenylalanine, the CDR3 consists of 16 amino acids. Only the CDR3 DNA stays, 48 bases, in frame from base 1. V lost 1 base and J lost 2 bases, and the count of bases not matched to a germline gene is 4. All of the donors in the study were healthy humans. Preparation of the library involved the immunoSEQ multiplex PCR assay. The table was pulled from immuneACCESS by TCRdb, which kept in-frame rearrangements only. Such tables lose some clones; where checked, under half of the loss comes from unresolved V genes, and the rest has no known cause. The sample table shows roughly 14,000 clones, and roughly 89% are seen once. The ten largest clones add up to around 1.5% of the sample.

The source is a human donor in good health. The specimen sequenced was Tregs (CD4+, CD25+, CD127-, CD137-, CD154-) from PBMCs; culture status not recorded. The V gene is TRBV18 and the J gene is TRBJ2-1; the junction holds 8 bases that match TRBD1. The DNA sequence reads TGTGCCAGCTCACCACGGACAGGGAGAGCCTACAATGAGCAGTTCTTC. It is translated as CASSPRTGRAYNEQFF.